The clone carrying this T cell receptor beta chain was recorded at least ten times. As yet, its antigen is unknown. cDNA was made from 500 ng RNA using alpha and beta constant primers. Each of the alpha and beta chains got its own library through chain-specific third strand synthesis with indices. MiXCR, applied by TCRdb to the 5' RACE reads, yields one record per CDR3 protein. Here the sample spans roughly 14,000 distinct CDR3 sequences, 10% to 15% being singletons. The V gene's germline CDR1 is DFQATT and CDR2 SNEGSKA (reference sequence). Germline trimming cut 6 bases from V and 8 bases from J; bases unmatched to any gene: 15. The CDR3 covers 15 residues. This entry belongs to a study of HIV-infected patients and healthy controls. Roughly three months, about 14 weeks, into antiretroviral therapy, follow-up blood was collected. Whole blood was used without fractionation, so all unsorted peripheral T cells were included.

Points from the study as a whole: CMV-associated CDR3s mostly grew nonsignificantly during therapy, while HIV-associated CDR3s declined significantly. HIV-infected repertoires had significantly higher mean Gini indices than controls, possibly reflecting oligoclonality.

This sequence originates from an adult with HIV infection. The donor label of this sample is uncertain. The specimen was blood, collected during antiretroviral therapy. V is TRBV20-1 and J is TRBJ2-3, with 9 bases identical to TRBD2. CDR3 sequence reads: CSARDGKRGAGTQYF. The CDR3 DNA reads TGCAGTGCGCGCGATGGAAAGCGGGGGGCCGGTACGCAGTATTTT.